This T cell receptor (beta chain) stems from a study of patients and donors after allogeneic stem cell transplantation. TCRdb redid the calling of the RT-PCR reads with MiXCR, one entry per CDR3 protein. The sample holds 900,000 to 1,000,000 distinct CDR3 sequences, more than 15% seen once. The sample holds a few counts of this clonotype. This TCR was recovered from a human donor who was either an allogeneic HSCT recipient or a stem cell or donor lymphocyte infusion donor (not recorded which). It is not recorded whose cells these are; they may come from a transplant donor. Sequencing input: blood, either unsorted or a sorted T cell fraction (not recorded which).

The CDR3 DNA reads TGTGCCAGCAGTCCACCCGCCGGGACAGGGGGCGCCGGTAGGCCCGGGGAGCTGTTTTTT. Its protein is CASSPPAGTGGAGRPGELFF. The chain links TRBV12-3 or TRBV12-4 to TRBJ2-2, with 12 bases lining up with TRBD1. The CDR3 is 20 amino acids. V shed 5 bases, J shed 6 bases, and the junction held 19 bases outside the gene matches.